This T cell receptor (beta chain) was sequenced in a study of blood T cell repertoires in COVID-19. Study as a whole: The United States, Italy and Spain supplied acute and convalescent COVID-19 samples. Nucleic acid was either cDNA or gDNA, and it came from T cells, B-cell-depleted T cells, or PBMCs.

In the original workflow: Counts of nucleated cells, estimated from reference gene primer amplification, were obtained. The data were produced by immunoSEQ multiplex PCR, yet TCRdb's version contains in-frame clones alone and is incomplete. The V and J calls and clone size are taken from that table; D and trimming were inferred from the DNA. The data show 59,000 or so clones, with just over 90% seen just once and approximately 1.5% held by the top ten. Germline V gives CDR1 MGHRA, CDR2 YSYEKL. The V gene lost 5 bases and the J gene lost 1 base, with 15 bases spanning the gap. The CDR3 spans 15 residues.

The sequenced sample consisted of peripheral blood. This chain links TRBV4-1 with TRBJ2-7; possibly TRBD2 for D (5 bases). This clonotype originated in a human donor in a cohort sampled during active COVID-19. CDR3 nucleotide sequence: TGCGCCAGCAGCGCGGAGGTAGTCCCATCCTACGAGCAGTACTTC. Amino acid sequence: CASSAEVVPSYEQYF.